This T cell receptor (beta chain) is from a study of beta chain features in type 1 diabetes. Notes on the study in general: In all four CD4+ subsets, TCRB CDR3 length was significantly, moderately reduced in type 1 diabetes.

The purity of all sorted populations exceeded 98%. This clone has only a few counts. Its antigen is not known. The CDR3 is made up of 14 amino acids. V lost 2 bases and J lost 11; bases outside the gene matches: 10. From germline, CDR1 is SGHTA and CDR2 FQGNSA. The isolated RNA, all of it, was reverse transcribed, so expressed TCRB transcripts were what got sequenced. The protocol was immunoSEQ multiplex PCR, while the TCRdb copy is restricted to in-frame clones and leaves out a portion. This table holds about 390,000 clones, over 8.5% found once. The chain links TRBV7-2 to TRBJ1-1, with 8 bases lining up with TRBD1. Sequencing was carried out using central memory CD4+ T cells from blood. This TCR was sampled from a man younger than 40 with type 1 diabetes. The DNA of the CDR3 is TGTGCCAGCAGCTTAAACGTACAGGGGGGGTCCGCTTTCTTT. It encodes CASSLNVQGGSAFF. Together with reference TRBV7-2 and TRBJ1-1, the CDR3 gives the full variable domain: GAGVSQSPSNKVTEKGKDVELRCDPISGHTALYWYRQSLGQGLEFLIYFQGNSAPDKSGLPSDRFSAERTGGSVSTLTIQRTQQEDSAVYLCASSLNVQGGSAFFGQGTRLTVV.